The 14 T cell receptor beta chains given below trace back to one sample, sequenced in a study of cytomegalovirus exposure and HLA in healthy donors. The PCR made use of 60 Vbeta and 13 Jbeta primers. Here immunoSEQ multiplex PCR was the method, and the copy in TCRdb shows in-frame clones only, minus some. The data contain about 150,000 clones, around three quarters of them singletons. Sequencing was done on a sample of PBMCs. These receptor sequences come from a man aged 35 to 55 in good health and CMV-seronegative.

This sequence joins TRBV5-4 and TRBJ1-4; D ambiguous. Germline assignment: CDR1 SGHNT and CDR2 YYREEE (reference sequence). V was shortened by 6 bases and J by 0 bases, with 12 bases between the two germline ends. This CDR3 is built from 15 residues. CDR3 sequence reads: CASNPVGSTNEKLFF. The CDR3 DNA reads TGTGCCAGCAACCCTGTTGGCTCAACTAATGAAAAACTGTTTTTT.

The chain couples TRBV27 to TRBJ1-1; D is perhaps TRBD1 (5 bases). Per germline, CDR1 MNHEY and CDR2 SMNVEV (reference sequence). The ends were cut back, 0 bases at V and 1 base at J, with 9 bases in the middle. The CDR3 extends over 15 amino acids. The CDR3 region has the DNA TGTGCCAGCAGTTTATCGGCCGGGGGGAACACTGAAGCTTTCTTT. Translating gives CASSLSAGGNTEAFF.

The chain combines TRBV7-3 with TRBJ2-5; tentatively, D is TRBD1 (6 bases). CDR1 and CDR2 (germline): SGHTA, FQGTGA. CDR3 length equals 14 residues. The germline V and J ends were trimmed by 4 bases and 5 bases, with 14 bases remaining between them. The CDR3, as DNA: TGTGCCAGCAGCTCCAGGGGATTGGGGGAGACCCAGTACTTC. Protein: CASSSRGLGETQYF.

This clone was counted between two and nine times. The genes are TRBV7-9 and TRBJ2-4; weak D call: TRBD2 (7 bases). Germline assignment: CDR1 SEHNR and CDR2 FQNEAQ (reference sequence). This CDR3 has 15 residues. V was trimmed by 1 base and J by 7 bases, leaving 14 bases between them. The CDR3 sequence: CASSLGTGGLNIQYF. In DNA, the CDR3 is TGTGCCAGCAGCTTAGGGACGGGGGGCTTGAACATTCAGTACTTC. Full variable domain (missing parts from reference TRBV7-9 and TRBJ2-4): DTGVSQNPRHKITKRGQNVTFRCDPISEHNRLYWYRQTLGQGPEFLTYFQNEAQLEKSRLLSDRFSAERPKGSFSTLEIQRTEQGDSAMYLCASSLGTGGLNIQYFGAGTRLSVL.

This clone was counted only a few times. The J gene is TRBJ1-1, the V gene TRBV5-4; 9 nucleotides line up with TRBD1. Germline values: CDR1 SGHNT, CDR2 YYREEE (reference sequence). With 5 bases clipped from V and 5 bases from J, the junction kept 7 bases outside the gene matches. This CDR3 contains 14 residues. CDR3: CASRYRDRETEAFF. The CDR3 coding sequence is TGTGCCAGCAGGTACCGGGACAGGGAGACTGAAGCTTTCTTT.

Regarding this clone: An end of the junction does not agree with germline; a read error may underlie this. This chain links TRBV7-9 with TRBJ1-3; a possible D gene is TRBD1 (6 bases). Germline V gene sequence: CDR1 SEHNR, CDR2 FQNEAQ (reference sequence). The CDR3 sequence is 15 residues long. CDR3 loop: CSSSHSTGIGNTIYF. CDR3 sequence (DNA): TGTTCCAGCAGCCACTCTACAGGGATCGGAAACACCATATATTTT.

The chain is built from TRBV19 and TRBJ2-1; perhaps TRBD2 as D (6 bases). V lost 7 bases and J 10 bases, leaving 14 bases between the germline ends. Germline V CDR1 and CDR2: LNHDA, SQIVND (reference sequence). The CDR3 is made up of 12 amino acids. DNA of the CDR3: TGTGCCAGTACCTCCGGGAGTTTGGAGCAGTTCTTC. It yields the protein CASTSGSLEQFF.

The rearrangement uses TRBV6-5 and TRBJ1-2; tentative D call: TRBD1 (5 bases). Germline CDR1 reads MNHEY; CDR2 reads SVGAGI. The CDR3 loop spans 15 amino acids. The V gene lost 6 bases and the J gene lost 2 bases, with 16 bases spanning the gap. The DNA of the CDR3 is TGTGCCAGCAGACCTGGGCAGGGACTAAACTATGGCTACACCTTC. This encodes CASRPGQGLNYGYTF.

This chain links TRBV4-2 with TRBJ2-6, with 10 bases fitting TRBD1. The CDR3 length is 17 residues. J gave up 2 bases and V 3 bases, and 4 bases lay outside the gene matches. The V gene's germline CDR1 is LGHNA and CDR2 YNFKEQ. The CDR3 DNA reads as TGTGCCAGCAGCCAGTGGGACAGGGGTCCTGGGGCCAACGTCCTGACTTTC. Translation: CASSQWDRGPGANVLTF.

The sample holds a few counts of this clone. The chain couples TRBV9 to TRBJ2-1; 10 positions match TRBD1. Germline-derived CDR1 and CDR2 are SGDLS and YYNGEE. This CDR3 is 17 amino acids long. The V segment lost 5 bases and the J segment 5 bases; nucleotides outside the gene matches: 13. CDR3 sequence reads: CASSWPLGTGVNNEQFF. The CDR3 DNA reads as TGTGCCAGCAGTTGGCCTTTAGGGACAGGGGTTAACAATGAGCAGTTCTTC.

The chain uses TRBV5-1 and TRBJ2-5, with 7 bases fitting TRBD2. The CDR3 contains 15 residues. V trimming: 1 base; J trimming: 3 bases; junction bases outside the gene matches: 6. Germline assignment: CDR1 SGHRS and CDR2 YFSETQ. CDR3 DNA: TGCGCCAGCAGCTTGAAGGCGGGAGTGAAAGAGACCCAGTACTTC. It translates to CASSLKAGVKETQYF.

J is TRBJ2-7 and V is TRBV27; weak D call: TRBD1 (5 bases). From germline, CDR1 is MNHEY and CDR2 SMNVEV (reference sequence). The CDR3 loop spans 12 amino acids. The V end was cut by 7 bases, the J end by 2 bases, with 9 bases between. In DNA, the CDR3 is TGTGCCAGCATAGGACACCCCTACGAGCAGTACTTC. Protein product: CASIGHPYEQYF.

The count of this clone is one. The chain uses TRBV6-4 and TRBJ2-2; D remains ambiguous. In germline, CDR1 is MRHNA, CDR2 SNTAGT. Between the trimmed V and J ends, which lost 2 bases and 5 bases, there was a span of 9 bases. The CDR3 has 14 amino acids. The CDR3 reads CASSDLATTGELFF. The CDR3 coding sequence is TGTGCCAGCAGTGACCTTGCTACTACCGGGGAGCTGTTTTTT.

The rearrangement uses TRBV4-1 and TRBJ2-4, with D perhaps TRBD2 (5 bases). The CDR3 extends over 16 amino acids. Per germline, CDR1 MGHRA and CDR2 YSYEKL. The ends were cut back, 4 bases at V and 2 bases at J, with 15 bases in the middle. In nucleotides, the CDR3 is TGCGCCAGCAGCCCCGGAAAGAGGGAGTCCAAAAACATTCAGTACTTC. Translated: CASSPGKRESKNIQYF.